The present entry profiles one T cell receptor beta chain with its context. The antigen is not known. Looked up from germline, CDR1 is MGHRA and CDR2 is YSYEKL. Trimming removed 1 base from V and 4 bases from J, with 10 bases in between. The CDR3 extends over 14 amino acids. Over chemoradiotherapy, repertoires were sampled more than once. This sample was taken from a study of chemoradiotherapy in HPV16-positive cancers. Study-wide context: Candidate HPV-specific T-cell clones and common TCR motifs came from functional assays in a couple of HPV16-positive patients.

Study-wide results and limits: Candidate HPV-specific clones and E7-related TCR motifs grew in tumor during treatment.

The repertoire was sequenced with immunoSEQ multiplex PCR; TCRdb's copy has only in-frame clones and lacks some. The data hold around 29,000 clones, with over 90% observed a single time. The sequenced sample was blood, obtained from a patient who underwent chemoradiotherapy. The sequence was obtained from a human donor with HPV-associated anogenital cancer. This sequence joins TRBV4-1 and TRBJ1-2; D unresolved. The CDR3 protein is CASSQVEGTYGYTF. In nucleotides, the CDR3 is TGCGCCAGCAGCCAAGTTGAGGGCACCTATGGCTACACCTTC.